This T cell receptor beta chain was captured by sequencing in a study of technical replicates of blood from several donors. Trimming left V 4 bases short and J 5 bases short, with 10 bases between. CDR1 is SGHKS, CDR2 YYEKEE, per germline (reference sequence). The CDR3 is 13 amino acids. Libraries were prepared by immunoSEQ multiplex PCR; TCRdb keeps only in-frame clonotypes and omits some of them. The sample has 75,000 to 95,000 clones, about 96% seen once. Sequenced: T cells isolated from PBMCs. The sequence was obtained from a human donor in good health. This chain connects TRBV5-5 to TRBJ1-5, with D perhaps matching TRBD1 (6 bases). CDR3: CASSQDSHQPQHF. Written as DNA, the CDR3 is TGTGCCAGCAGCCAGGACAGTCATCAGCCCCAGCATTTT.